This T cell receptor beta chain was recorded in a study of cytomegalovirus exposure and HLA in healthy donors. 60 Vbeta and 13 Jbeta primers were used in PCR. Only in-frame clones appear in the TCRdb table, and some are missing; sequencing was by immunoSEQ multiplex PCR. Of about 76,000 clones in the sample, about three quarters are singletons; the top ten hold 9% to 14%. Trimming stripped 5 bases from V and 5 bases from J, with 16 bases between. This CDR3 is 15 amino acids long. The germline gives CDR1 LNHNV, CDR2 YYDKDF (reference sequence). Findings and caveats of the study: HLA restriction was apparent for most CMV-associated TCR beta chains in a later analysis. TCR beta sequences reportedly predicted most subjects' HLA-A and HLA-B alleles accurately.

This clone was seen a few times. Its antigen remains unidentified. The clonotype was recovered from a male donor in good health and CMV-seropositive. The sample consisted of PBMCs. V gene TRBV15 combines with J gene TRBJ1-5; perhaps TRBD1 as D (5 bases). CDR3 sequence: CATSLQQAGHQPQHF. The CDR3 DNA reads as TGTGCCACCAGCTTACAGCAGGCAGGGCATCAGCCCCAGCATTTT.